This T cell receptor (beta chain) appears in the sequencing data of a study of T cell repertoires in cytomegalovirus infection. Turning to the study itself: Based on public TCR beta signatures, there were indications of CMV infection and of a matching HLA type.

This CDR3 comprises 16 residues. V gave up 6 bases and J gave up 1 base, with 15 bases separating them. This clonotype appeared a few times. One entry per CDR3 protein, called by TCRdb with MiXCR from the reads. The table records fewer than 550,000 distinct CDR3 sequences, about a quarter of them present only once. This TCR derives from a human donor in good health (CMV status not recorded). Some clones in this sample may be carry-over from other donors' samples. V usage is TRBV12-3 or TRBV12-4 and J usage is TRBJ2-2; a possible D gene is TRBD2 (7 bases). Sequencing was done on a sample of PBMCs. CDR3 protein: CASRAGGAQNTGELFF. CDR3 nucleotides: TGTGCCAGCAGGGCTGGGGGGGCGCAGAACACCGGGGAGCTGTTTTTT.